These 30 T cell receptor beta chains were all obtained from the same sample, sequenced in a study of shared clonotypes between healthy human individuals. The protocol was immunoSEQ multiplex PCR, while the TCRdb copy is restricted to in-frame clones and leaves out a portion. Among hundreds of thousands of clones, around 73% were seen once, and the ten largest hold 1.5% to 2%. Specimen: memory CD4+ T cells sorted from blood. Described subset: CD45RA-negative fraction. These receptors were taken from a woman in her thirties in good health.

A remark on this clone: Different DNA sequences within this sample yield the same CDR3. The CDR3 protein is CASSPYRGTEAFF. The CDR3 coding sequence is TGTGCCAGCTCACCCTACAGGGGCACTGAAGCTTTCTTT. V is TRBV18 and J is TRBJ1-1; 7 bases align to TRBD1. Trimming removed 3 bases from V and 4 bases from J; junction bases left unmatched: 2. CDR1 is KGHSH and CDR2 is LQKENI in the germline V gene. This CDR3 is 13 amino acids long.

The V call is TRBV7-9, the J call TRBJ1-2, with a tentative D call TRBD1 (5 bases). Trimming shortened V by 4 bases and J by 2 bases, and 14 bases separated the two germline ends. In germline, CDR1 is SEHNR, CDR2 FQNEAQ (reference sequence). This CDR3 has 15 residues. CDR3 nucleotides: TGTGCCAGCAGCTCGGGGGGTTATCGAAACTATGGCTACACCTTC. Translation: CASSSGGYRNYGYTF.

The V and J genes are TRBV5-1 and TRBJ2-1, with 7 bases that match TRBD2. This CDR3 region has 15 residues. The germline V gene has CDR1 SGHRS and CDR2 YFSETQ. The junction had 6 bases not matched to a gene; V was cut back by 4 bases and J by 2 bases. The CDR3 loop is CASSVASGTYNEQFF. Here the CDR3 DNA reads TGCGCCAGCAGCGTTGCTAGCGGAACCTACAATGAGCAGTTCTTC.

The chain combines TRBV10-1 with TRBJ2-5; D is perhaps TRBD1 (6 bases). The V and J ends lost 5 bases and 5 bases respectively, with 15 bases between them. The germline V gene encodes CDR1 WNHNN and CDR2 SYGVQD (reference sequence). The CDR3 covers 14 residues. In nucleotides, the CDR3 is TGCGCCAGCAGTCCGCAGGGGAATAGCGAGACCCAGTACTTC. Translation gives CASSPQGNSETQYF.

The genes are TRBV28 and TRBJ2-7; D unclear. The CDR3 covers 13 residues. Germline-derived CDR1 and CDR2 are MDHEN and SYDVKM. The germline V and J ends were trimmed by 1 base and 4 bases, with 8 bases remaining between them. The CDR3 DNA is TGTGCCAGCAGTTTATCCGGGCCGTACGAGCAGTACTTC. This translates into CASSLSGPYEQYF.

For the CDR3, the DNA is TGCGCCAGCAGCTTGACGTGGGGGGACCAAGAGACCCAGTACTTC. It yields the protein CASSLTWGDQETQYF. The chain couples TRBV5-1 to TRBJ2-5, with a weak D call TRBD2 (6 bases). The V end lost 1 base, the J end lost 0 bases, and 10 bases lay between the germline ends. The germline V gene encodes CDR1 SGHRS and CDR2 YFSETQ. The CDR3 is made up of 15 amino acids. The entire variable domain, with the rest obtained from reference TRBV5-1 and TRBJ2-5, is as follows: KAGVTQTPRYLIKTRGQQVTLSCSPISGHRSVSWYQQTPGQGLQFLFEYFSETQRNKGNFPGRFSGRQFSNSRSEMNVSTLELGDSALYLCASSLTWGDQETQYFGPGTRLLVL.

This clone was seen once. The genes are TRBV18 and TRBJ2-7, with TRBD2 as a possible D gene (6 bases). Germline assignment: CDR1 KGHSH and CDR2 LQKENI. Trimming shortened V by 6 bases and J by 2 bases, and 11 bases separated the two germline ends. The CDR3 covers 13 residues. CDR3 sequence (DNA): TGTGCCAGCTCCACGGGAGCCGCCTACGAGCAGTACTTC. As protein: CASSTGAAYEQYF.

The V call is TRBV18, the J call TRBJ2-7; no definite D call. CDR3 size: 13 residues. Per the germline V gene, CDR1 is KGHSH and CDR2 is LQKENI. The ends were cut back, 2 bases at V and 7 bases at J, with 12 bases in the middle. The CDR3 DNA reads as TGTGCCAGCTCACCATCCCTTTGGTGGGAGCAGTACTTC. Its protein is CASSPSLWWEQYF.

This clone was found many times. This chain uses TRBV7-8 with TRBJ2-7; 10 bases are shared with TRBD2. The CDR3 covers 15 residues. Trimming cost V 5 bases and J 3 bases; bases outside gene matches: 7. Germline lookup yields CDR1 SGHVS and CDR2 FQNEAQ. The CDR3 region is CASSARTSGNYEQYF. In DNA form, the CDR3 reads TGTGCCAGCAGCGCCCGGACTAGCGGCAACTACGAGCAGTACTTC. The full variable domain, with the rest looked up from reference TRBV7-8 and TRBJ2-7, is GAGVSQSPRYKVAKRGQDVALRCDPISGHVSLFWYQQALGQGPEFLTYFQNEAQLDKSGLPSDRFFAERPEGSVSTLKIQRTQQEDSAVYLCASSARTSGNYEQYFGPGTRLTVT.

V gene TRBV4-1 combines with J gene TRBJ2-2, with 12 bases matching TRBD2. The V and J ends lost 2 bases and 3 bases, in that order; junction bases with no gene match: 4. Germline CDR1 MGHRA, CDR2 YSYEKL. This CDR3 is built from 17 residues. CDR3 residues: CASSQSLAGGYTGELFF. CDR3 in DNA: TGCGCCAGCAGCCAATCACTAGCGGGAGGATACACCGGGGAGCTGTTTTTT.

The chain's CDR3 is CASSESSGRSEQYF. The CDR3 nucleotides read TGCGCCAGCAGTGAATCAAGCGGGAGGTCCGAGCAGTACTTC. V and J are TRBV10-1 and TRBJ2-7; TRBD2 agrees at 9 bases. The CDR3 consists of 14 residues. Looked up from germline, CDR1 is WNHNN and CDR2 is SYGVQD (reference sequence). J gave up 6 bases and V 3 bases, and 6 bases lay outside the gene matches.

The rearrangement links TRBV2 to TRBJ1-1, with D tentatively TRBD1 (5 bases). V lost 7 bases and J lost 5, with 14 bases in between. There are 13 residues in the CDR3. Germline values: CDR1 SNHLY, CDR2 FYNNEI. CDR3 amino acids: CASMGPGGTEAFF. The CDR3 DNA reads as TGTGCCAGCATGGGACCTGGAGGAACTGAAGCTTTCTTT. Full variable domain (rest looked up from reference TRBV2 and TRBJ1-1): EPEVTQTPSHQVTQMGQEVILRCVPISNHLYFYWYRQILGQKVEFLVSFYNNEISEKSEIFDDQFSVERPDGSNFTLKIRSTKLEDSAMYFCASMGPGGTEAFFGQGTRLTVV.

The chain recombines TRBV7-6 with TRBJ2-3; 13 nucleotides agree with TRBD2. CDR1 SGHVS and CDR2 FNYEAQ come from the germline V gene. The CDR3 contains 20 residues. Losses at the gene ends were 5 bases for V and 4 bases for J; bases not matched to a gene: 18. In DNA, the CDR3 is TGTGCCAGCAGCCCCACGGGGTGGACTAGCGGGAGACGGGCCTCAGATACGCAGTATTTT. Translated, it gives CASSPTGWTSGRRASDTQYF.

As to this clone: The sample carries other DNA sequences with the same CDR3. The chain uses TRBV2 and TRBJ1-1; no reliable D call. The germline V gene encodes CDR1 SNHLY and CDR2 FYNNEI. This CDR3 region has 13 residues. V dropped 8 bases and J dropped 1 base, with 11 bases sitting between them. The CDR3: CASSKGGNTEAFF. CDR3 DNA: TGTGCCAGCTCCAAGGGTGGGAACACTGAAGCTTTCTTT.

The sample holds one count of this clone. CDR3 region: CASSHRVHGNQPQHF. The CDR3 region has the DNA TGTGCCAGCAGTCACAGGGTTCATGGCAATCAGCCCCAGCATTTT. The chain is built from TRBV27 and TRBJ1-5; D might be TRBD1 (6 bases). The V and J ends lost 5 bases and 2 bases respectively, with 13 bases between them. This CDR3 comprises 15 residues. Germline loops: CDR1 MNHEY, CDR2 SMNVEV (reference sequence).

This chain links TRBV6-5 with TRBJ1-1; D unclear. Trimming removed 4 bases from V and 4 bases from J, with 16 bases in between. In germline, CDR1 is MNHEY, CDR2 SVGAGI. The CDR3 extends over 15 amino acids. CDR3 amino acids: CASSSPRAAGTEAFF. As DNA, the CDR3 is TGTGCCAGCAGTTCGCCCCGGGCGGCCGGCACTGAAGCTTTCTTT.

The sample holds a few counts of this clone. This sequence joins TRBV7-8 and TRBJ1-5, with unresolved D. Trimming removed 5 bases from V and 7 bases from J, with 12 bases in between. Germline V gene lookup returns CDR1 SGHVS and CDR2 FQNEAQ. The CDR3 length is 13 residues. In DNA, the CDR3 is TGTGCCAGCAGCCCAAACCGGGAACAGCCCCAGCATTTT. As protein: CASSPNREQPQHF.

The chain uses TRBV6-5 and TRBJ2-5; D might be TRBD2 (5 bases). Germline lookup yields CDR1 MNHEY and CDR2 SVGAGI. V lost 0 bases, J lost 4 bases, and 9 bases lay in between. The CDR3 extends over 14 amino acids. The CDR3 DNA reads TGTGCCAGCAGTTACTCCGGTCGGGGAGAGACCCAGTACTTC. Amino acids: CASSYSGRGETQYF.

This clone was recorded many times. The chain recombines TRBV6-1 with TRBJ2-4; 7 bases map to TRBD1. With 2 bases clipped from V and 5 bases from J, the junction kept 9 bases outside the gene matches. From germline, CDR1 is MNHNS and CDR2 SASEGT. This CDR3 has 16 residues. CDR3 in amino acids: CASSEKTGWGENIQYF. DNA of the CDR3: TGTGCCAGCAGTGAAAAGACAGGGTGGGGTGAAAACATTCAGTACTTC.

This rearrangement joins TRBV5-1 to TRBJ2-7, with D maybe TRBD1 (6 bases). From germline, CDR1 is SGHRS and CDR2 YFSETQ. The V end was cut by 4 bases, the J end by 2 bases, with 13 bases between. The CDR3 has 14 residues. Here the CDR3 DNA reads TGCGCCAGCAGCGGGACCGGACAGCCCTACGAGCAGTACTTC. It translates to CASSGTGQPYEQYF.

The chain couples TRBV30 to TRBJ1-3; D possibly corresponds to TRBD1 (6 bases). This CDR3 is built from 16 residues. Germline V gives CDR1 GTSNPN, CDR2 SVGIG (reference sequence). Trimming took off 0 bases at V and 0 bases at J, with 12 bases between the two ends. The CDR3 here is CAWSVQQGPSGNTIYF. CDR3 nucleotide sequence: TGTGCCTGGAGTGTACAGCAGGGGCCCTCTGGAAACACCATATATTTT.

This clone was detected ten times or more. The rearrangement uses TRBV25-1 and TRBJ2-3; maybe TRBD2 (5 bases). Trimming removed 1 base at V and 2 bases at J, with 16 bases between. In germline, CDR1 is MGHDK, CDR2 SYGVNS. The CDR3 is made up of 17 amino acids. CDR3 in DNA: TGTGCCAGCAGTGAATCGGGCCTCCTCCGGGACACAGATACGCAGTATTTT. Amino acids: CASSESGLLRDTDTQYF.

This chain connects TRBV4-1 to TRBJ1-6; the D gene is possibly TRBD1 (5 bases). Trimming removed 4 bases from V and 6 bases from J, with 10 bases in between. This CDR3 has 14 amino acids. CDR1 is MGHRA, CDR2 YSYEKL, per germline. CDR3 in amino acids: CASSRRVINSPLHF. In nucleotides, the CDR3 is TGCGCCAGCAGCCGCAGGGTGATTAATTCACCCCTCCACTTT.

This chain links TRBV9 with TRBJ2-5; TRBD1 is a possible D gene (6 bases). Deletions cut 0 bases from V and 7 bases from J, with 16 bases between. Germline V CDR1 and CDR2: SGDLS, YYNGEE. The CDR3 is made up of 15 amino acids. Written as DNA, the CDR3 is TGTGCCAGCAGCGTAGAGGGACATCGCCGGGGGACCCAGTACTTC. Translation gives CASSVEGHRRGTQYF.

The chain links TRBV9 to TRBJ2-3, with 8 bases lining up with TRBD1. Germline CDR1 SGDLS, CDR2 YYNGEE. J lost 1 base, V lost 4 bases, and 11 bases had no gene match. This CDR3 is 17 amino acids long. CDR3 region: CASSPRTGSAGTDTQYF. The CDR3, as DNA: TGTGCCAGCAGCCCCCGGACAGGGTCCGCGGGCACAGATACGCAGTATTTT.

V gene TRBV5-1 combines with J gene TRBJ1-2, with no clear D. V was trimmed by 4 bases and J by 4 bases, leaving 17 bases between them. The CDR3 loop spans 15 amino acids. Germline CDR1 SGHRS, CDR2 YFSETQ. Here the CDR3 DNA reads TGCGCCAGCAGCCGTTCAGAGTCCCCATCCTATGGCTACACCTTC. It codes for CASSRSESPSYGYTF. Full variable domain (rest looked up from reference TRBV5-1 and TRBJ1-2): KAGVTQTPRYLIKTRGQQVTLSCSPISGHRSVSWYQQTPGQGLQFLFEYFSETQRNKGNFPGRFSGRQFSNSRSEMNVSTLELGDSALYLCASSRSESPSYGYTFGSGTRLTVV.

In this sample, this clone turned up a few times. This chain uses TRBV7-3 with TRBJ2-3, with D maybe TRBD1 (6 bases). V was cut by 2 bases and J by 6 bases, with 15 bases left in between. The CDR3 contains 15 residues. The germline gives CDR1 SGHTA, CDR2 FQGTGA. The CDR3: CASSLSGLQGDTQYF. The CDR3 DNA reads as TGTGCCAGCAGCTTATCGGGGCTCCAGGGGGATACGCAGTATTTT.

This clone was seen more than once but under ten times. This chain uses TRBV27 with TRBJ1-1, with D tentatively TRBD1 (6 bases). V was trimmed by 8 bases and J by 0 bases, leaving 13 bases between them. Germline assignment: CDR1 MNHEY and CDR2 SMNVEV (reference sequence). CDR3 length: 14 amino acids. CDR3 coding DNA: TGTGCCAGCGGGATGACAGGAATGAACACTGAAGCTTTCTTT. It codes for CASGMTGMNTEAFF.

The chain carries TRBV27 and TRBJ2-1, with 7 bases that match TRBD2. The CDR3 is made up of 15 amino acids. Trimming took 5 bases from V and 2 from J; bases not matched to a gene: 6. The germline V gene has CDR1 MNHEY and CDR2 SMNVEV (reference sequence). This CDR3 reads CASSDLAGAYNEQFF. The CDR3 DNA reads as TGTGCCAGCAGTGATTTAGCGGGTGCCTACAATGAGCAGTTCTTC.

This chain links TRBV28 with TRBJ2-2; 7 nucleotides agree with TRBD2. The CDR3 runs to 15 residues. With 2 bases clipped from V and 2 bases from J, the junction kept 2 bases outside the gene matches. Germline values: CDR1 MDHEN, CDR2 SYDVKM. In DNA form, the CDR3 reads TGTGCCAGCAGTTTAGCGGGAGTAAACACCGGGGAGCTGTTTTTT. As protein: CASSLAGVNTGELFF.